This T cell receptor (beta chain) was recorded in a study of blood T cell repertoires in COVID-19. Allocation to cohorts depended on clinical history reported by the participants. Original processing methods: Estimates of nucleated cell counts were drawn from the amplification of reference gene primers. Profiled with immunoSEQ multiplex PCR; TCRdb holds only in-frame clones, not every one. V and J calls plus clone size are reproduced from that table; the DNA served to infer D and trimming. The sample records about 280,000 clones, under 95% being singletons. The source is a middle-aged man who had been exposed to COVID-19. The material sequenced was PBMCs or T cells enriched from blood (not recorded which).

CDR3 nucleotides: TGTGCCAGCAGCTCGCCGACCGGGGGGAATAACTATGGCTACACCTTC. Protein product: CASSSPTGGNNYGYTF. V and J are TRBV7-9 and TRBJ1-2, with TRBD1 as a possible D gene (5 bases). Per the germline V gene, CDR1 is SEHNR and CDR2 is FQNEAQ (reference sequence). This CDR3 is built from 16 residues. V was clipped by 4 bases and J by 1 base, with 16 bases between them.